The next 29 T cell receptor beta chains were all read from a single sample in a study of blood T cell repertoires in COVID-19. Libraries were prepared by immunoSEQ multiplex PCR; TCRdb keeps only in-frame clonotypes and omits some of them. This sample has over 100,000 clones; 75% to 85% occur once, and the top ten carry 6.5% to 10%. Sequenced material: peripheral blood. These receptors were obtained from a woman older than 75 with active or convalescent COVID-19.

The chain couples TRBV7-2 to TRBJ2-7, with 7 bases fitting TRBD1. The ends lost 4 bases at V and 0 bases at J; junction bases unmatched: 3. From germline, CDR1 is SGHTA and CDR2 FQGNSA. The CDR3 consists of 14 residues. The CDR3 loop reads CASSSTGFSYEQYF. The CDR3 bases are TGTGCCAGCAGCTCGACAGGGTTCTCCTACGAGCAGTACTTC.

The chain joins TRBV11-2 to TRBJ1-2; D unclear. Trimming cost V 5 bases and J 0 bases, with 13 bases left between them. Germline V lookup: CDR1 SGHAT, CDR2 FQNNGV. The CDR3 runs to 15 residues. CDR3 sequence: CASSHASGANYGYTF. The CDR3 DNA reads TGTGCCAGCAGCCACGCCTCAGGTGCTAACTATGGCTACACCTTC.

CDR3 in amino acids: CASSLSRGRDTQYF. DNA of the CDR3: TGTGCCAGCAGTTTAAGCAGGGGGCGTGATACGCAGTATTTT. The V gene is TRBV27, the J gene TRBJ2-3; TRBD1 agrees at 8 bases. The V and J ends lost 2 bases and 6 bases, in that order; junction bases with no gene match: 4. Germline V lookup: CDR1 MNHEY, CDR2 SMNVEV (reference sequence). CDR3 size: 14 residues.

The V gene is TRBV15, the J gene TRBJ2-3, with D perhaps matching TRBD2 (5 bases). In germline, CDR1 is LNHNV, CDR2 YYDKDF (reference sequence). Trimming took 2 bases from V and 0 from J, leaving 9 bases between them. This CDR3 is built from 15 residues. The CDR3 DNA is TGTGCCACCAGCAGAACGAGCGGTAGCACAGATACGCAGTATTTT. It specifies CATSRTSGSTDTQYF. Supplemented by reference TRBV15 and TRBJ2-3, the full variable domain reads DAMVIQNPRYQVTQFGKPVTLSCSQTLNHNVMYWYQQKSSQAPKLLFHYYDKDFNNEADTPDNFQSRRPNTSFCFLDIRSPGLGDTAMYLCATSRTSGSTDTQYFGPGTRLTVL.

The rearrangement uses TRBV6-5 and TRBJ2-2; 10 positions agree with TRBD2. Losses at the gene ends were 8 bases for V and 4 bases for J; bases not matched to a gene: 4. This CDR3 is built from 14 residues. In germline, CDR1 is MNHEY, CDR2 SVGAGI. The CDR3: CASVSSGGTGELFF. As DNA, the CDR3 is TGTGCCAGCGTCTCTAGCGGGGGCACCGGGGAGCTGTTTTTT.

The J gene is TRBJ2-5, the V gene TRBV7-3, with 10 bases aligning to TRBD2. The J segment lost 2 bases and the V segment lost 0 bases, leaving 6 bases of the junction unmatched. Looked up from germline, CDR1 is SGHTA and CDR2 is FQGTGA. The CDR3 loop spans 17 amino acids. CDR3 in DNA: TGTGCCAGCAGCTTAACTGGTCAACTAGCGGGACAAGAGACCCAGTACTTC. It encodes CASSLTGQLAGQETQYF.

The count of this clone is one. The genes are TRBV27 and TRBJ1-2; D is undetermined. The germline CDR1 and CDR2 sequences are MNHEY and SMNVEV (reference sequence). This CDR3 has 16 residues. V lost 2 bases to trimming and J lost 0 bases, with 13 bases between them. The CDR3 region is CASSLLRRGANYGYTF. The CDR3 bases are TGTGCCAGCAGTTTACTTAGGCGGGGAGCTAACTATGGCTACACCTTC.

The chain is built from TRBV6-2 or TRBV6-3 and TRBJ2-7; D is ambiguous. The germline V gene encodes CDR1 MNHEY and CDR2 SVGEGT. The V end was cut by 4 bases, the J end by 6 bases, with 7 bases between. This CDR3 contains 11 residues. The CDR3 loop reads CASSSTGEQYF. DNA of the CDR3: TGTGCCAGCAGTTCAACGGGCGAGCAGTACTTC.

The genes are TRBV7-6 and TRBJ2-3; D unclear. The CDR3 has 12 amino acids. Germline V gene sequence: CDR1 SGHVS, CDR2 FNYEAQ. Trimming stripped 2 bases from V and 5 bases from J, with 5 bases between. The CDR3 here is CASSLHGDTQYF. CDR3 nucleotides: TGTGCCAGCAGCTTACACGGAGATACGCAGTATTTT.

The chain links TRBV7-8 to TRBJ2-5; 8 bases agree with TRBD1. The CDR3 covers 16 residues. Germline V gives CDR1 SGHVS, CDR2 FQNEAQ. V lost 2 bases, J lost 5 bases, and 10 bases stayed unmatched. The CDR3 protein is CASSLRADRDRETQYF. The CDR3 region has the DNA TGTGCCAGCAGCTTAAGGGCGGACAGGGACAGGGAGACCCAGTACTTC.

The chain joins TRBV19 to TRBJ2-3, with D uncertain. The germline V gene encodes CDR1 LNHDA and CDR2 SQIVND (reference sequence). Between the trimmed V and J ends, which lost 5 bases and 0 bases, there was a span of 6 bases. The length of the CDR3 is 13 residues. The CDR3 reads CASSPPSTDTQYF. CDR3 in DNA: TGTGCCAGTAGTCCTCCTAGCACAGATACGCAGTATTTT.

This clone was counted a single time. The chain links TRBV6-4 to TRBJ1-3, with 8 bases that match TRBD1. CDR3 length: 15 residues. Per germline, CDR1 MRHNA and CDR2 SNTAGT. With 6 bases clipped from V and 2 bases from J, the junction kept 6 bases outside the gene matches. Here the CDR3 DNA reads TGTGCCAGCAGCGGACAGGGTAGGACTGGAAACACCATATATTTT. The encoded protein is CASSGQGRTGNTIYF.

The J gene is TRBJ1-2, the V gene TRBV14; D is undetermined. In germline, CDR1 is SGHDN, CDR2 FVKESK. Trimming pared 2 bases from V and 8 bases from J, leaving 12 bases between. The CDR3 spans 13 residues. For the CDR3, the DNA is TGTGCCAGCAGCCAATATCTGACTGGCGGCTACACCTTC. Amino acid sequence: CASSQYLTGGYTF.

This clone was recorded a few times. This sequence joins TRBV24-1 and TRBJ1-2; tentatively, D is TRBD1 (6 bases). This CDR3 has 13 residues. With 5 bases removed from V and 4 bases from J, the gap between germline ends came to 10 bases. The germline gives CDR1 KGHDR, CDR2 SFDVKD. Written as DNA, the CDR3 is TGTGCCACCAGTGCTGGGACACTCTATGGCTACACCTTC. Its translation is CATSAGTLYGYTF.

The chain employs TRBV12-3 or TRBV12-4 and TRBJ2-1, with D uncertain. With 1 base removed from V and 5 bases from J, the gap between germline ends came to 6 bases. The CDR3 is 13 amino acids. For the CDR3, the DNA is TGTGCCAGCAGTTTAGGGCAGGACAATGAGCAGTTCTTC. It is translated as CASSLGQDNEQFF.

The genes are TRBV7-2 and TRBJ2-5; 12 nucleotides line up with TRBD2. The V gene end was trimmed by 5 bases and the J gene end by 5 bases; junction bases not matched to a gene: 6. Germline V gene sequence: CDR1 SGHTA, CDR2 FQGNSA. There are 15 residues in the CDR3. The CDR3: CASSSGLAGWETQYF. The CDR3 DNA reads TGTGCCAGCAGCAGCGGACTAGCGGGATGGGAGACCCAGTACTTC.

J is TRBJ1-1 and V is TRBV27, with D possibly TRBD1 on 6 matching bases. In germline, CDR1 is MNHEY, CDR2 SMNVEV (reference sequence). The germline V and J ends were trimmed by 3 bases and 5 bases, with 10 bases remaining between them. CDR3 length equals 13 residues. The CDR3 reads CASSFRGGTEAFF. In DNA form, the CDR3 reads TGTGCCAGCAGTTTCAGGGGTGGGACTGAAGCTTTCTTT.

This clone occurred a few times. The chain joins TRBV27 to TRBJ1-5; TRBD1 aligns across 10 bases. Germline CDR1 MNHEY, CDR2 SMNVEV (reference sequence). V dropped 2 bases and J dropped 7; count of bases not matched to a gene: 5. The CDR3 spans 15 residues. The CDR3 DNA follows: TGTGCCAGCAGTTTAGAGGGGACAGGGGACCAGCCCCAGCATTTT. Translation gives CASSLEGTGDQPQHF.

This chain connects TRBV9 to TRBJ2-3; the D is unclear. V was trimmed by 2 bases and J by 0 bases, leaving 7 bases between them. The length of the CDR3 is 14 residues. CDR1 is SGDLS, CDR2 YYNGEE, per germline. The CDR3 reads CASSVGGSTDTQYF. DNA of the CDR3: TGTGCCAGCAGCGTCGGCGGTAGCACAGATACGCAGTATTTT.

The chain joins TRBV19 to TRBJ2-3, with D maybe TRBD1 (5 bases). The CDR3 covers 15 residues. V lost 8 bases to trimming and J lost 5 bases, with 20 bases between them. Germline values: CDR1 LNHDA, CDR2 SQIVND (reference sequence). CDR3 DNA sequence: TGTGCCAGTCAGCTAACAGGTCCGGGTTTAGATACGCAGTATTTT. Encoded protein: CASQLTGPGLDTQYF.

The chain couples TRBV7-6 to TRBJ2-1, with 8 bases aligning to TRBD1. This CDR3 is 15 amino acids long. The germline V gene has CDR1 SGHVS and CDR2 FNYEAQ. Trimming removed 5 bases from V and 4 bases from J; junction bases left unmatched: 7. CDR3 amino acids: CASSETGTGYNEQFF. CDR3 DNA: TGTGCCAGCAGCGAAACCGGGACAGGTTACAATGAGCAGTTCTTC.

The chain links TRBV3-1 (or the pseudogene TRBV3-2) to TRBJ2-7; a weak D match, TRBD2 (6 bases). Germline CDR1 LGHDT, CDR2 YNNKEL (reference sequence). V was cut by 6 bases and J by 6 bases, with 12 bases left in between. The CDR3 totals 12 residues. CDR3 residues: CASSPGLTEQYF. The CDR3 bases are TGTGCCAGCAGTCCGGGACTCACCGAGCAGTACTTC.

This clone was counted many times. The chain is built from TRBV12-2 and TRBJ2-7; the table's TRBD1 call for D was not verified on the DNA. TRBV12-2 represents a pseudogene. The CDR3 runs to 16 residues. Here the CDR3 DNA reads TGTGCAAGTCGCTTAAAGCTCCGGACAGGGGGCGACGAGCAGTACTTC. It yields the protein CASRLKLRTGGDEQYF.

The chain recombines TRBV9 with TRBJ2-7; TRBD2 aligns across 13 bases. V trimming: 0 bases; J trimming: 7 bases; junction bases outside the gene matches: 4. CDR3 length: 15 residues. CDR1 is SGDLS and CDR2 is YYNGEE in the germline V gene. The CDR3 region has the DNA TGTGCCAGCAGCGTAGAACCGGGACTAGCGGGGGAGCAGTACTTC. It yields the protein CASSVEPGLAGEQYF.

The genes are TRBV18 and TRBJ2-2, with D possibly matching TRBD1 (5 bases). The CDR3 is 16 amino acids. The germline V and J ends were trimmed by 1 base and 3 bases, with 12 bases remaining between them. Germline CDR1 is KGHSH and CDR2 is LQKENI. The CDR3 region is CASSPRAGLYTGELFF. CDR3 DNA sequence: TGTGCCAGCTCACCACGAGCAGGGCTTTACACCGGGGAGCTGTTTTTT.

The sample holds one count of this clone. The V and J genes are TRBV5-4 and TRBJ1-2; D is perhaps TRBD1 (6 bases). The CDR3 is 13 amino acids. V was trimmed by 0 bases and J by 6 bases, leaving 9 bases between them. Per germline, CDR1 SGHNT and CDR2 YYREEE (reference sequence). The CDR3 region is CASSLEAGDGYTF. The CDR3 DNA reads as TGTGCCAGCAGCTTGGAGGCAGGGGATGGCTACACCTTC.

The chain employs TRBV5-4 and TRBJ1-5; tentative D call: TRBD1 (5 bases). The CDR3 runs 14 residues. Looked up from germline, CDR1 is SGHNT and CDR2 is YYREEE (reference sequence). The ends were cut back, 4 bases at V and 2 bases at J, with 10 bases in the middle. In DNA form, the CDR3 reads TGTGCCAGCAGCCGCCAGGGTGGCAATCAGCCCCAGCATTTT. Its translation: CASSRQGGNQPQHF.

The chain joins TRBV11-2 to TRBJ2-1; tentatively, D is TRBD2 (6 bases). There are 16 residues in the CDR3. Germline V gene data show CDR1 as SGHAT and CDR2 as FQNNGV. The V gene lost 3 bases and the J gene lost 0 bases, with 12 bases spanning the gap. The DNA for the CDR3 is TGTGCCAGCAGCTTTCTCGCGGGGAGCTCCTACAATGAGCAGTTCTTC. Translation: CASSFLAGSSYNEQFF.

The V gene is TRBV24-1, the J gene TRBJ2-5; 7 bases match TRBD1. V trimming: 0 bases; J trimming: 5 bases; junction bases outside the gene matches: 5. Germline lookup yields CDR1 KGHDR and CDR2 SFDVKD. The CDR3 runs to 15 residues. The CDR3 DNA follows: TGTGCCACCAGTGATTTGATAGGGGGCACGGAGACCCAGTACTTC. The encoded protein is CATSDLIGGTETQYF.